Detailed here is one TCR beta chain. Described treatment: about 20 received Ad26.COV2.S at low or high dose, single or two shots; roughly five received placebo; per-sample allocation not given. Each sample was drawn 63 days after the first injection (of vaccine or placebo). The individual, an adult aged 18-55 years, was a donor in Boston. Wuhan-strain SARS-CoV-2 spike was expressed by the Ad26 vector that made up the vaccine. The sample originates from a study of Ad26.COV2.S vaccination and SARS-CoV-2 variants. Study-level information: The donor was enrolled in the Ad26.COV2.S arm of the COV1001 trial. Each vaccinee took Ad26.COV2.S intramuscularly, once or twice 56 days apart.

This CDR3 is built from 18 residues. V was pared by 0 bases and J by 1 base, with 11 bases of the junction left unmatched. CDR1 LGHNA and CDR2 YNFKEQ come from the germline V gene. Only in-frame clones appear in the TCRdb table, and some are missing; sequencing was by immunoSEQ multiplex PCR. Here the sample spans hundreds of thousands of clones, roughly 90% being singletons. The starting material was peripheral blood, obtained in a trial of Ad26.COV2.S vaccine versus placebo. This sequence originates from a person aged 18-65 years who received the Ad26.COV2.S COVID-19 vaccine or a placebo. This rearrangement joins TRBV4-2 to TRBJ2-5; TRBD1 aligns across 7 bases. The CDR3: CASSQDPDRAGSQETQYF. As DNA, the CDR3 is TGTGCCAGCAGCCAAGATCCAGACAGGGCGGGTAGCCAAGAGACCCAGTACTTC.